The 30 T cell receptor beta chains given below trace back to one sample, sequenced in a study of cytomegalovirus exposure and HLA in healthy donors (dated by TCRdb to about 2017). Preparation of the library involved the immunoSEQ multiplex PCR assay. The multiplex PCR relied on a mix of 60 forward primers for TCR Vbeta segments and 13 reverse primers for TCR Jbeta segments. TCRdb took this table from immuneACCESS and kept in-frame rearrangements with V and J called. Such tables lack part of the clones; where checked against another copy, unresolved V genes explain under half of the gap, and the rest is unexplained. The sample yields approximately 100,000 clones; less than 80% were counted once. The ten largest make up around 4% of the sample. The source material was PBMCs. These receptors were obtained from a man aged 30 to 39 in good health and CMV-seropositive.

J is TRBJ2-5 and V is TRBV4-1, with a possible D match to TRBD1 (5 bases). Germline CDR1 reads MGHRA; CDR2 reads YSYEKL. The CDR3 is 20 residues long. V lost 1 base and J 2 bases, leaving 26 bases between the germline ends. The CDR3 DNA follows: TGCGCCAGCAGCCAAGGGCGTCCTCTCCCTACCACGGACACTCAAGAGACCCAGTACTTC. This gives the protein CASSQGRPLPTTDTQETQYF.

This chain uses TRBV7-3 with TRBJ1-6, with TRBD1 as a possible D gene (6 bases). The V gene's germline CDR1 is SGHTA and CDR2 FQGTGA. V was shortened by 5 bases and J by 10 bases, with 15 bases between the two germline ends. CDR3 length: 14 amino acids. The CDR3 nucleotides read TGTGCCAGCAGCCGTCAGGGGCAAGAATCACCCCTCCACTTT. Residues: CASSRQGQESPLHF.

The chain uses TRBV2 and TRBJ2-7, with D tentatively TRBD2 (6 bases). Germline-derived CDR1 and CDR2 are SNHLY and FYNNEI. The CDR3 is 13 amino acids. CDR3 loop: CASTSSRGGEQYF. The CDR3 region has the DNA TGTGCTTCTACTTCGTCTAGGGGAGGCGAGCAGTACTTC.

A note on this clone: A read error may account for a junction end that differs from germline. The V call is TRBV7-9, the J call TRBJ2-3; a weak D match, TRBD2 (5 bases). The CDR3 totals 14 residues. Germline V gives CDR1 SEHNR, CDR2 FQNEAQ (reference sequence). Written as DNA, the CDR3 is TGTTCCAGCAGCCCGGTGGGGAGAACAGATACGCAGTATTTT. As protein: CSSSPVGRTDTQYF.

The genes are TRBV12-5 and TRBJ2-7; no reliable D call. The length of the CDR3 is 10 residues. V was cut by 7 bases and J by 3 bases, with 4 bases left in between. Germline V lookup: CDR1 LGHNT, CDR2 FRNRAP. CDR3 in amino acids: CASAVYEQYF. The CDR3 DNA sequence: TGTGCTAGTGCCGTCTACGAGCAGTACTTC.

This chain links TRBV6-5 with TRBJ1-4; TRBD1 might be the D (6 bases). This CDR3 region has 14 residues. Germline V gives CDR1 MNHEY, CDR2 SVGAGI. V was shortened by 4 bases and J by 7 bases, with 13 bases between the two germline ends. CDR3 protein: CASSFGGLSEKLFF. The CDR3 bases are TGTGCCAGCAGTTTCGGGGGGCTAAGTGAAAAACTGTTTTTT.

Here the CDR3 reads CASSTLGQGEQYF. CDR3 coding DNA: TGTGCCAGTAGTACTCTCGGACAGGGCGAGCAGTACTTC. The chain has TRBV19 and TRBJ2-7; TRBD1 matches 8 bases. V lost 4 bases, J lost 6 bases, and 5 bases stayed unmatched. The CDR3 is 13 amino acids. Germline V gives CDR1 LNHDA, CDR2 SQIVND (reference sequence).

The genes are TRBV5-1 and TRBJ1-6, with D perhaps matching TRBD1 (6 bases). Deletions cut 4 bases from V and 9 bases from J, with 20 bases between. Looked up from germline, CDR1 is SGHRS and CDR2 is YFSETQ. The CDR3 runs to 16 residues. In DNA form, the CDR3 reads TGCGCCAGCAGCCAATCGACCGGGACAATGCTTTCACCCCTCCACTTT. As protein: CASSQSTGTMLSPLHF.

The CDR3 protein is CASSAGTPPYEQYF. The CDR3 bases are TGTGCCAGCAGCGCCGGGACTCCACCCTACGAGCAGTACTTC. This rearrangement joins TRBV5-4 to TRBJ2-7; D might be TRBD2 (6 bases). From germline, CDR1 is SGHNT and CDR2 YYREEE (reference sequence). The CDR3 runs to 14 residues. V lost 4 bases and J 2 bases, leaving 13 bases between the germline ends.

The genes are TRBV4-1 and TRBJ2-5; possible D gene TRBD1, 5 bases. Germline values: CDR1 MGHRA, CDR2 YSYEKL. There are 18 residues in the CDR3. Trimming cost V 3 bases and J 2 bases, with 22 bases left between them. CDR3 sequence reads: CASSQIVSGIRWQETQYF. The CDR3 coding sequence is TGCGCCAGCAGCCAGATCGTATCAGGGATTCGATGGCAAGAGACCCAGTACTTC.

In nucleotides, the CDR3 is TGTGCCAGCAGTAGACAGGGACTCTATGGCTACACCTTC. This codes for CASSRQGLYGYTF. V is TRBV25-1 and J is TRBJ1-2, with 7 bases that match TRBD1. The ends lost 5 bases at V and 4 bases at J; junction bases unmatched: 4. Germline loops: CDR1 MGHDK, CDR2 SYGVNS. The CDR3 length is 13 residues.

The CDR3 loop is CASSPGQDRAFF. The DNA for the CDR3 is TGTGCCAGCTCTCCCGGACAGGATAGGGCTTTCTTT. This sequence joins TRBV18 and TRBJ1-1; 7 nucleotides line up with TRBD1. The CDR3 runs 12 residues. The trim removed 6 bases at V and 11 bases at J, leaving 9 bases unmatched. The germline V gene encodes CDR1 KGHSH and CDR2 LQKENI.

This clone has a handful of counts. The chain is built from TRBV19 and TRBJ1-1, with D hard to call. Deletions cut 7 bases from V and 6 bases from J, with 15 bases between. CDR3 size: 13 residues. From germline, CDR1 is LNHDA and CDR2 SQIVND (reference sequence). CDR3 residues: CASKDVGFPEAFF. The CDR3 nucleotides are TGTGCCAGTAAGGATGTCGGGTTCCCTGAAGCTTTCTTT.

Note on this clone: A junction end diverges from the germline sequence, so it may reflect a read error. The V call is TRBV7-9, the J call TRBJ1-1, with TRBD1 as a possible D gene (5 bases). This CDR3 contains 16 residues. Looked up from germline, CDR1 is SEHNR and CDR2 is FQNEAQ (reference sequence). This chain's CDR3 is CSSSFPGGGMNTEAFF. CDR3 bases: TGTTCCAGCAGCTTCCCCGGGGGGGGGATGAACACTGAAGCTTTCTTT.

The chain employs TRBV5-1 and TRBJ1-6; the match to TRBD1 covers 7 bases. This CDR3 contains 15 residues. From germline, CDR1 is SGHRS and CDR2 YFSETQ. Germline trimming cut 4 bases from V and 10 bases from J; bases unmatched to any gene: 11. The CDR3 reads CASSGTIGTESPLHF. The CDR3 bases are TGCGCCAGCAGCGGTACCATCGGGACAGAATCACCCCTCCACTTT.

The CDR3 reads CASSPFSGGETDTQYF. In DNA form, the CDR3 reads TGTGCCAGCAGCCCGTTCAGCGGGGGGGAAACAGATACGCAGTATTTT. The chain is built from TRBV4-2 and TRBJ2-3; 10 bases match TRBD2. V gave up 4 bases and J gave up 3 bases; unmatched junction bases: 7. This CDR3 is built from 16 residues. Germline CDR1 LGHNA, CDR2 YNFKEQ.

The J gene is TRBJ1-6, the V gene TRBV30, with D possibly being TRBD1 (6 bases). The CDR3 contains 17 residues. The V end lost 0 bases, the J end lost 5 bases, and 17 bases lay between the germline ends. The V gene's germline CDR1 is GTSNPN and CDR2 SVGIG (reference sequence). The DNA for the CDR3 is TGTGCCTGGAGTGTACTGACAGCCAAGGGGGATAATTCACCCCTCCACTTT. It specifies CAWSVLTAKGDNSPLHF.

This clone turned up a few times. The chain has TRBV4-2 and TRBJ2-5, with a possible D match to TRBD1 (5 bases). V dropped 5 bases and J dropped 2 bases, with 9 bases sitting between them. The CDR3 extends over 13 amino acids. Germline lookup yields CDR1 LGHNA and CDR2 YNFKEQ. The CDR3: CASSVGQQETQYF. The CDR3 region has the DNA TGTGCCAGCAGCGTAGGACAACAAGAGACCCAGTACTTC.

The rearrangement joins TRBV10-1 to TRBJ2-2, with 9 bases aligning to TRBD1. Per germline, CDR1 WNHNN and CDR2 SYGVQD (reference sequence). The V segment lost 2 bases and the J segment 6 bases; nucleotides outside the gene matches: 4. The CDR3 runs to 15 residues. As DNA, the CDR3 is TGCGCCAGCAGTGAGCTGGGACAGGGCGCCGGGGAGCTGTTTTTT. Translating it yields CASSELGQGAGELFF.

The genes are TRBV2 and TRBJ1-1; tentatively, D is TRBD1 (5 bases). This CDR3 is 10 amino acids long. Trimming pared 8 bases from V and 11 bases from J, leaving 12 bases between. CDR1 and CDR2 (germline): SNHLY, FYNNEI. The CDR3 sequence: CASGQGTAFF. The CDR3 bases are TGTGCCAGCGGTCAGGGAACGGCTTTCTTT.

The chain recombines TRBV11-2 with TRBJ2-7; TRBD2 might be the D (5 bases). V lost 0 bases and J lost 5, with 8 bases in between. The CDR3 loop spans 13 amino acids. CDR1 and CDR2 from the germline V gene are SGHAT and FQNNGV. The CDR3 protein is CASSLESGNEQYF. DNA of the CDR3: TGTGCCAGCAGCTTAGAGTCGGGGAACGAGCAGTACTTC.

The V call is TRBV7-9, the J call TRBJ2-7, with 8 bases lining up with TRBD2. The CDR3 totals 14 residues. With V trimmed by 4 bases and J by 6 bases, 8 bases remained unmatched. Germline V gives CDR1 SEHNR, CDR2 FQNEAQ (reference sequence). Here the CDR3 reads CASSSSGGVGEQYF. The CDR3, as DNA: TGTGCCAGCAGCTCCAGCGGGGGAGTAGGCGAGCAGTACTTC.

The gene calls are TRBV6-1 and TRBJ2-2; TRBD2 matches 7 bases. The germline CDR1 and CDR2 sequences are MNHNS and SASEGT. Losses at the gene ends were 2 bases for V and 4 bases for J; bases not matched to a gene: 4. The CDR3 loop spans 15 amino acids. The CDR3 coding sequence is TGTGCCAGCAGTGAAAGGCGGGGGAGCACCGGGGAGCTGTTTTTT. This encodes CASSERRGSTGELFF.

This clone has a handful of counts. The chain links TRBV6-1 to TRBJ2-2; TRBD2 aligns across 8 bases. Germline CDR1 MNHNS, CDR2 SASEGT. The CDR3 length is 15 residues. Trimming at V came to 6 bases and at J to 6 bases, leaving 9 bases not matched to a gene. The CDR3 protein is CASRPLGGAAGELFF. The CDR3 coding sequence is TGTGCCAGCAGACCTCTCGGGGGGGCGGCCGGGGAGCTGTTTTTT.

CDR3: CASSLGGQGGYGYTF. The CDR3 bases are TGCGCCAGCAGCTTGGGCGGACAGGGAGGCTATGGCTACACCTTC. The rearrangement links TRBV5-1 to TRBJ1-2, with TRBD1 matching 8 bases. The CDR3 has 15 residues. Germline V gives CDR1 SGHRS, CDR2 YFSETQ. With V trimmed by 0 bases and J by 4 bases, 5 bases remained unmatched.

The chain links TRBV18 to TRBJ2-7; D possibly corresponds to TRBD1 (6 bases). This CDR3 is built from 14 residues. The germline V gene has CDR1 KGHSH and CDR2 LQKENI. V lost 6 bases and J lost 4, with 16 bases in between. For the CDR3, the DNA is TGTGCCAGCTCCCACGGACAGTCTTTATACGAGCAGTACTTC. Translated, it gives CASSHGQSLYEQYF.

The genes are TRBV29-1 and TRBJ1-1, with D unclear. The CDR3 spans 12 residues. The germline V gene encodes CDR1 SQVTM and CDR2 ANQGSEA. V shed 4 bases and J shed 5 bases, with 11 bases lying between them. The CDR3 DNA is TGCAGCGTTGGGGCAGGCCAAACTGAAGCTTTCTTT. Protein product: CSVGAGQTEAFF.

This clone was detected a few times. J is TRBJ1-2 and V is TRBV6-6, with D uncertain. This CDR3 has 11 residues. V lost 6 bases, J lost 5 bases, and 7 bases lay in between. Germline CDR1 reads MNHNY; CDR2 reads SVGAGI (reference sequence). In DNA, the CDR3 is TGTGCCAGCAGGGAGGATTATGGCTACACCTTC. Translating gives CASREDYGYTF.

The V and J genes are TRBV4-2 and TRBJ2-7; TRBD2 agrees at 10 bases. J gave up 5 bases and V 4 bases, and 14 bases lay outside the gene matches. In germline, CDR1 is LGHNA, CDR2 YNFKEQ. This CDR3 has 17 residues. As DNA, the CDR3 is TGTGCCAGCAGCCCAGAACCGGGGGTAGCGGGGGGCAACGAGCAGTACTTC. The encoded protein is CASSPEPGVAGGNEQYF.

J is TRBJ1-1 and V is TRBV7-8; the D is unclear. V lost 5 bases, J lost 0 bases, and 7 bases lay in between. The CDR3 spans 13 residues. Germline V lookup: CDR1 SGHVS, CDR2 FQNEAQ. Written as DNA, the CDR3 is TGTGCCAGCAGCCCGGTCCTGAACACTGAAGCTTTCTTT. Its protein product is CASSPVLNTEAFF.